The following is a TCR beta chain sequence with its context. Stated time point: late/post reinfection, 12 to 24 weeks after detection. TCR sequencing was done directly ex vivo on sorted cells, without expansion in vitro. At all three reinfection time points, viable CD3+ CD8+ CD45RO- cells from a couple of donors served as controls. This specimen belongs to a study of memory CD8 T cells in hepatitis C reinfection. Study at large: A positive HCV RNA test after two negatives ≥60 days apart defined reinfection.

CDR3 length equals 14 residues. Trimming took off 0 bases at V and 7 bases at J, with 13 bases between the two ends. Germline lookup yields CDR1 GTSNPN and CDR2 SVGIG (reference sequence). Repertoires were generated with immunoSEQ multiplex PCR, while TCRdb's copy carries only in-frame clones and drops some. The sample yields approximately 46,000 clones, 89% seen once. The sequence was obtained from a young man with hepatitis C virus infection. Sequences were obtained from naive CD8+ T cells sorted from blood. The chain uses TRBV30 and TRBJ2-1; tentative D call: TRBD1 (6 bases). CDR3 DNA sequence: TGTGCCTGGAGTGTAAGTCAGGGGTGGAATGAGCAGTTCTTC. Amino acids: CAWSVSQGWNEQFF.